This TCR beta chain was recovered during a study of T cells after yellow fever vaccination. Overall study results and limits: Within FACS-sorted repertoires, abundant clonotypes contaminating from the bulk population could be present.

Synthesis of TCR cDNA relied on 5'RACE template switching, which attached a universal primer site and UMIs. TCRdb redid the calling of the 5' RACE reads with MiXCR, one entry per CDR3 protein. The sample includes about 320,000 distinct CDR3 sequences, 3.5% to 4.5% of them seen just once. This clonotype was observed many times. Antigen unknown. Material: PBMCs, obtained 15 days after the yellow fever booster vaccination. The source is a man aged 18 to 29 who received the YFV17D yellow fever vaccine.

For the CDR3, the DNA is TGCGCCAGCAGCTTGGTGCCGGGGGCCCAAGAGACCCAGTACTTC. Translating it yields CASSLVPGAQETQYF. The chain recombines TRBV5-1 with TRBJ2-5; D could derive from TRBD1 or TRBD2 (6 bases each). CDR3 length: 15 amino acids. With 0 bases removed from V and 1 base from J, the gap between germline ends came to 10 bases. Per germline, CDR1 SGHRS and CDR2 YFSETQ. Full variable domain (outside the CDR3, taken from reference TRBV5-1 and TRBJ2-5): KAGVTQTPRYLIKTRGQQVTLSCSPISGHRSVSWYQQTPGQGLQFLFEYFSETQRNKGNFPGRFSGRQFSNSRSEMNVSTLELGDSALYLCASSLVPGAQETQYFGPGTRLLVL.